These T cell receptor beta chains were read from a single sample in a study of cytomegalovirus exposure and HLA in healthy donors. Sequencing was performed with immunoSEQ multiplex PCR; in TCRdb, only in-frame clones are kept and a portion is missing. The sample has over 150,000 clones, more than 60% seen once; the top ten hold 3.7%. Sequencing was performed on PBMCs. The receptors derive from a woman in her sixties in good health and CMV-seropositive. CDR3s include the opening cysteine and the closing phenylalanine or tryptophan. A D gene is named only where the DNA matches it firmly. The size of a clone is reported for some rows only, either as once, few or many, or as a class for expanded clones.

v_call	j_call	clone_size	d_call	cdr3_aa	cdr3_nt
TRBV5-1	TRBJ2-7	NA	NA	CASSLASEKYEQYF	TGCGCCAGCAGCTTGGCATCGGAGAAGTACGAGCAGTACTTC
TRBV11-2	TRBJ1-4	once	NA	CASSSQQGRWEKLFF	TGTGCCAGCAGCTCTCAACAGGGTCGGTGGGAAAAACTGTTTTTT
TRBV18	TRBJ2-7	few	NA	CASSPPAAASYEQYF	TGTGCCAGCTCACCACCGGCGGCAGCCTCCTACGAGCAGTACTTC
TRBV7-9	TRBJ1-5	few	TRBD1	CASSPGTGGSGRPQHF	TGTGCCAGCAGCCCCGGGACAGGGGGTTCGGGCCGGCCCCAGCATTTT
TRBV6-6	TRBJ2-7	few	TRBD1	CASSSPGQGRYEQYF	TGTGCCAGCAGCTCGCCGGGACAGGGCCGCTACGAGCAGTACTTC
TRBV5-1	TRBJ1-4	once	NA	CASSPKGVGFEKLFF	TGCGCCAGCAGCCCTAAGGGGGTAGGATTTGAAAAACTGTTTTTT
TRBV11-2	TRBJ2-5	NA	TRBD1	CASSRDRVAETQYF	TGTGCCAGCAGCCGGGACAGGGTGGCAGAGACCCAGTACTTC
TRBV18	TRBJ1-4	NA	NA	CASSPPGNEKLFF	TGTGCCAGCTCACCGCCGGGAAATGAAAAACTGTTTTTT
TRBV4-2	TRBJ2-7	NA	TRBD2	CASSQQSGEGEQYF	TGTGCCAGCAGCCAACAAAGCGGGGAGGGCGAGCAGTACTTC
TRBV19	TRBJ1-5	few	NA	CASSRGGNQPQHF	TGTGCCAGTAGTAGGGGGGGCAATCAGCCCCAGCATTTT
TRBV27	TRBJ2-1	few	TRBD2	CASSRGLAGANEQFF	TGTGCCAGCAGCAGGGGACTAGCGGGAGCCAATGAGCAGTTCTTC
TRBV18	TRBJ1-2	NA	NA	CASSPERRNYGYTF	TGTGCCAGCTCCCCGGAACGGAGGAACTATGGCTACACCTTC
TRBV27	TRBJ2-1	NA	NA	CASIGTPYNEQFF	TGTGCCAGCATTGGGACACCGTACAATGAGCAGTTCTTC
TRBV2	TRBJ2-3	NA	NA	CASRAVGTDTQYF	TGTGCCAGCAGAGCCGTAGGCACAGATACGCAGTATTTT
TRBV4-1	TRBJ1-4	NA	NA	CASSQEGGGVTTNEKLFF	TGCGCCAGCAGCCAAGAAGGGGGGGGAGTAACAACTAATGAAAAACTGTTTTTT
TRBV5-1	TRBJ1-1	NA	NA	CASSLADGQPEAFF	TGCGCCAGCAGCTTGGCCGATGGACAGCCTGAAGCTTTCTTT
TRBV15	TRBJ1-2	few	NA	CATSRRGTRYGYTF	TGTGCCACCAGCCGCAGGGGCACCCGCTATGGCTACACCTTC
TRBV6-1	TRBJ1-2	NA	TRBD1	CASSEEGDRGLGYTF	TGTGCCAGCAGTGAAGAGGGGGACAGGGGGCTAGGCTACACCTTC
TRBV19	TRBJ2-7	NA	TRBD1	CASSMDRGAYEQYF	TGTGCCAGTAGTATGGACAGGGGGGCCTACGAGCAGTACTTC
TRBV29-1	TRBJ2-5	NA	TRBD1	CSVGSNRGLETQYF	TGCAGCGTTGGCTCCAACAGGGGGCTGGAGACCCAGTACTTC
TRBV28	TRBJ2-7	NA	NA	CASSFGQGTYEQYF	TGTGCCAGCAGTTTTGGGCAGGGAACATACGAGCAGTACTTC
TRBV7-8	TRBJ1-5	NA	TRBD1	CASTSRGHGSNQPQHF	TGTGCCAGCACCTCCAGGGGGCACGGTAGCAATCAGCCCCAGCATTTT
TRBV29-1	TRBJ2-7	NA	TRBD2	CSVATSGTTYEQYF	TGCAGCGTCGCAACTAGCGGGACTACCTACGAGCAGTACTTC
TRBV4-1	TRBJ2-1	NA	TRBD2	CASSQEIVLAGDEQFF	TGCGCCAGCAGCCAAGAAATAGTGCTAGCGGGTGATGAGCAGTTCTTC
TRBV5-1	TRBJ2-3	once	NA	CASGQSYRQYF	TGCGCCAGCGGGCAGTCGTACCGGCAGTATTTT
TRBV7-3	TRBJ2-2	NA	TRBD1	CASSSWTGPTGELFF	TGTGCCAGCAGCTCCTGGACAGGGCCCACCGGGGAGCTGTTTTTT
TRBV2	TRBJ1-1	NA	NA	CASSYRRMNTEAFF	TGTGCCAGCAGTTACAGGCGCATGAACACTGAAGCTTTCTTT
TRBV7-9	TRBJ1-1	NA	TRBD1	CASSAWTGVTEAFF	TGTGCCAGCAGCGCCTGGACAGGGGTCACTGAAGCTTTCTTT
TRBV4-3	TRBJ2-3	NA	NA	CASSQNVAGTAGDTDTQYF	TGCGCCAGCAGCCAGAACGTAGCAGGTACAGCGGGTGACACAGATACGCAGTATTTT
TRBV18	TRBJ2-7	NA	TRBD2	CASSPPSGGSSYEQYF	TGTGCCAGCTCACCACCGTCGGGGGGAAGCTCCTACGAGCAGTACTTC
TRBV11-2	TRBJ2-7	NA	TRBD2	CASSLLTSGGVTHYEQYF	TGTGCCAGCAGCTTATTGACTAGCGGGGGGGTTACCCACTACGAGCAGTACTTC
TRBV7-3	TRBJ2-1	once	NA	CASSDSGSSYNEQFF	TGTGCCAGCAGTGATAGCGGTAGCTCCTACAATGAGCAGTTCTTC
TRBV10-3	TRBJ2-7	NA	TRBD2	CAISGGREGRYEQYF	TGTGCCATCTCGGGGGGGCGGGAGGGCCGCTACGAGCAGTACTTC
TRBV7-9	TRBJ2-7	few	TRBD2	CASSSPSGGAVVNEQYF	TGTGCCAGCAGCTCCCCTAGCGGGGGGGCCGTCGTAAACGAGCAGTACTTC
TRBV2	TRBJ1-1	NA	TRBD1	CASRQGTNTEAFF	TGTGCCAGCCGACAGGGGACGAACACTGAAGCTTTCTTT
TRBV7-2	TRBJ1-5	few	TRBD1	CASSQQPGQGINQPQHF	TGTGCCAGCAGTCAACAGCCGGGACAGGGAATCAATCAGCCCCAGCATTTT
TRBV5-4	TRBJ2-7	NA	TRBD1	CASSGGQGHEQYF	TGTGCCAGCAGCGGGGGACAGGGTCACGAGCAGTACTTC
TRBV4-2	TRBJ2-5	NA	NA	CASSQGGWAIQETQYF	TGTGCCAGCAGCCAAGGTGGGTGGGCGATTCAAGAGACCCAGTACTTC
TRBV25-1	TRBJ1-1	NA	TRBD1	CAIPVGQGTEAFF	TGTGCCATCCCAGTGGGACAGGGGACTGAAGCTTTCTTT
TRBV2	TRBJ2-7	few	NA	CASTVDSYEQYF	TGTGCCAGCACCGTGGACAGCTACGAGCAGTACTTC